This T cell receptor beta chain was sequenced for a study of blood T cells in healthy people across ages. V trimming: 5 bases; J trimming: 7 bases; junction bases outside the gene matches: 2. Germline V gene sequence: CDR1 DFQATT, CDR2 SNEGSKA (reference sequence). The CDR3 runs to 12 residues. Through a sample-barcoded 5' primer and a J-beta primer mix, a second PCR was run for roughly 7 to 11 cycles. TCRdb analysed the 5' RACE reads with MiXCR anew, one entry per CDR3 protein. The table has about 640,000 distinct CDR3 sequences, approximately 30% seen once; the top ten hold 15% to 17%. This clonotype was counted ten times or more.

Sequenced material: blood. This TCR came from a woman aged 80 or over in good health. The rearrangement uses TRBV20-1 and TRBJ2-1, with TRBD1 matching over 10 bases. For the CDR3, the DNA is TGCAGTGCTGGGACAGGGGTAAATGAGCAGTTCTTC. It codes for CSAGTGVNEQFF.